The sequence of this T cell receptor beta chain was determined in a study of neurological immune-mediated disorders. The cDNA came from 5'RACE, which used 10-nucleotide random UMIs. MiXCR was run by TCRdb on the 5' RACE reads, yielding one entry per CDR3 protein. Here the sample spans 50,000 or so distinct CDR3 sequences, over 3% being singletons. The sample holds many counts of this clonotype. CDR3 size: 16 residues. V was trimmed by 5 bases and J by 3 bases, leaving 17 bases between them. CDR1 SGHVS and CDR2 FQNEAQ come from the germline V gene. This TCR came from a man aged 40-50 years with multiple sclerosis. Sequencing was done on a sample of PBMCs. J is TRBJ2-1 and V is TRBV7-8; D gene uncertain. The CDR3 loop reads CASSPRGEGFYNEQFF. The CDR3 DNA is TGTGCCAGCAGCCCACGTGGGGAAGGTTTCTACAATGAGCAGTTCTTC.